This T cell receptor beta chain was captured in a study of CD8+ T cells in alopecia areata. Study-level background: Affected scalp percentage gauged treated patients' severity.

Treatment given: oral pan-JAK inhibitor, 5-10 mg twice daily. This CDR3 has 14 amino acids. V was shortened by 0 bases and J by 7 bases, with 12 bases between the two germline ends. The germline CDR1 and CDR2 sequences are GTSNPN and SVGIG (reference sequence). RNA extraction and reverse transcription yielded cDNA as sequencing template. Sequencing was performed with immunoSEQ multiplex PCR; in TCRdb, only in-frame clones are kept and a portion is missing. Among about 210,000 clones, roughly 56% were seen once, and the ten largest hold roughly 1.4%. This TCR was recovered from a human donor with alopecia areata. The source was CD4+ T cells sorted from blood, collected at week 4, from a patient treated with tofacitinib. The V and J genes are TRBV30 and TRBJ2-2; possibly TRBD1 for D (5 bases). Here the CDR3 DNA reads TGTGCCTGGAGTGTGGGGCAGGGCCACGGGGAGCTGTTTTTT. Protein sequence: CAWSVGQGHGELFF.